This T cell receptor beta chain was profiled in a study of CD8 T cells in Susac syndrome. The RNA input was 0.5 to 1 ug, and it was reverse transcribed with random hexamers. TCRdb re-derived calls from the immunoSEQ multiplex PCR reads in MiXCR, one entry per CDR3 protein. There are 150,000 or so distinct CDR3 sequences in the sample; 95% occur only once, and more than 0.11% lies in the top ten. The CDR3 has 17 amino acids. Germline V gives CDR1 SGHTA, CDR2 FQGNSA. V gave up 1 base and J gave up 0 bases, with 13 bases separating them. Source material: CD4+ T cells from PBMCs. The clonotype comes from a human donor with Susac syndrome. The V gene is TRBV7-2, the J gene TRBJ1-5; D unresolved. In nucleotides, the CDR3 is TGTGCCAGCAGCTTAGTCGGGTTCGCGTATAGCAATCAGCCCCAGCATTTT. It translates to CASSLVGFAYSNQPQHF.